The sequence of this T cell receptor (beta chain) was determined in a study of T cell repertoires in cytomegalovirus infection. Study-level information: Public TCR beta signatures provided an indication of both CMV infection and a matching HLA type.

This clonotype was counted between two and nine times. No antigen is known for it. Sequence at one end of the junction differs from germline and may be a read error. TCRdb used MiXCR to reprocess the reads, holding one entry per CDR3 protein. The sample contains fewer than 700,000 distinct CDR3 sequences, approximately 25% of which appear only once. Germline V gene data show CDR1 as MDHEN and CDR2 as SYDVKM. CDR3 length equals 15 residues. Notes on the study in general: Cumulative frequency (of public TCR beta family members) identified carriers of CMV plus the relevant HLA. Within the response measured ex vivo, HLA-C-restricted CMV-specific TCR beta clonotypes were dominant.

Material for sequencing was CD8+ T cells from PBMCs. The sequence was obtained from a human donor in good health (CMV status not recorded). Some clones in this sample may be carry-over from other donors' samples. The chain carries TRBV28 and TRBJ1-1, with D perhaps TRBD1 (5 bases). The CDR3 protein is CASSLGGQPIYSGVF. CDR3 DNA: TGTGCCAGCAGTTTAGGCGGCCAGCCGATTTACTCGGGGGTCTTT.